Given below is one T cell receptor beta chain in context. Only a few counts were recorded for this clone. The antigen it recognizes is unknown. Base-call qualities are not available, and no considerably larger clone is one nucleotide away. Reading the germline V gene gives CDR1 MDHEN and CDR2 SYDVKM. Spanning cysteine to phenylalanine, the CDR3 consists of 15 amino acids. The DNA shown is the 45-base CDR3, in frame from base 1. Compared with germline, V lacks 5 bases and J lacks 2 bases; bases without a gene match: 8. Libraries were constructed by the immunoSEQ multiplex PCR assay. A mixture of 60 forward primers for TCR Vbeta segments and 13 reverse primers for TCR Jbeta segments was used in the multiplex PCR. A multiplex PCR assay on genomic DNA amplified the CDR3 region of rearranged TCR beta genes. Amplified TCR beta libraries were sequenced as 87-base-pair reads on the Illumina HiSeq System. The authors' pipeline ran thus. A later analysis counted tens of millions of unique TCR beta chains across the 690 or so repertoires, and 10 million to 12 million of these chains were shared by at least two donors. Raw reads were error-corrected and collapsed into unique sequences by a nearest-neighbor algorithm in which closely related sequences were merged to remove PCR and sequencing errors. CDR3 sequences were aligned to IMGT reference sequences to assign V, D and J gene segments. For a sequence to be retained, a match of at least six nucleotides to both a V gene segment and a J gene segment was required. A rearrangement counted as productive if the CDR3 had no stop codons and remained in frame with V and J, and every other rearrangement counted as non-productive. Following IMGT convention, CDR3 was defined as the stretch from the second conserved V-encoded cysteine up to the conserved J-encoded phenylalanine. The earlier analysis of about 530 of the donors excluded any sequence lacking an unambiguous match to a single V gene segment. An earlier analysis of 500 to 700 of the donors classified V segments as functional when productive rearrangements were above 56.7% and as segregating when the standard deviation between donors was above 5%. A statistical classification framework was built for diagnosing cytomegalovirus status from the catalog of TCR beta chain sequences. In a later analysis, V and J genes were assigned by comparing TCR nucleotide sequences against IMGT/GENE-DB human TR gene sequences. Using the TCRdist pipeline, a later analysis assigned CDR3 sequences along with most-parsimonious VDJ recombination scenarios. A later analysis defined each TCR beta chain by its CDR3 amino acid sequence plus V-gene family, and excluded reads lacking a unique V-gene family. As a way to deal with suspected cross-contamination and a sequencing artifact, a later analysis dropped approximately 570 nucleotide sequences that were highly shared and had low generation probability. In a later analysis, a clonal expansion index for each public chain was calculated from normalized within-repertoire ranks of inferred template counts. Generation probabilities in a later analysis came from a VDJ recombination model fitted to out-of-frame rearrangements, and those results were checked against IGoR. In a later analysis, hypergeometric tests were used to score TCR-TCR, TCR-HLA and TCR-CMV co-occurrence, with a repertoire-size bias correction applied to TCR pairs. A later analysis estimated false discovery rates by permuting HLA or CMV assignments 20 times. In a later analysis, co-occurring TCRs were grouped using DBSCAN, with TCRdist sequence similarity added in when clustering inside HLA-allele-positive subsets. For co-occurrence clustering, repertoires with fewer than 30,000 or more than 120,000 public chains were excluded, along with about five repertoires with anomalous nucleotide sharing. TCRdb took over this immuneACCESS table, retaining in-frame rearrangements with V and J assigned. Such tables are incomplete; in checked studies, under half of the missing clones stem from an unresolved V gene, and the remainder is unexplained. V and J calls and clone size follow that table, whereas D and trimming were derived from the DNA. The sample includes 100,000 to 150,000 clones, with 77% observed a single time. The ten largest clonotypes hold 9.5% to 15% of the sample.

This specimen comes from a study of cytomegalovirus exposure and HLA in healthy donors (dated 2017 in TCRdb). For the wider study: In an earlier analysis of 550 to 750 of the donors, 276 Gb of sequence data and 90 million to 130 million unique TCR beta sequences from 150 million to 200 million T cells were reported. Of the roughly 390 genotyped donors, 75% to 85% were placed in the genetic ancestry cluster associated with self-reported Caucasian donors. HLA typing covered class I and class II loci at four-digit resolution. All discovery cohort repertoires had been generated on a single sequencing platform. The study used immunosequencing to profile the T cell repertoires of approximately 650 subjects and linked those repertoires to cytomegalovirus serostatus. Typing coverage varied by locus: about 620-630 donors for A, B, C, DRB1 and DQB1; 500 to 550 for DQA1; about 590 for DPA1; roughly 450 for DPB1. The study was designed to test whether signatures of past pathogen exposure could be identified by cataloging public T cell receptors. An earlier analysis of roughly 600 of the donors used high-throughput TCR beta sequencing to judge whether each TCR beta V gene segment behaved as functional or pseudogenic. In a later genetic analysis, genome-wide SNP genotypes for about three fifths of the roughly 670 donors were used, and that subset was treated as a discovery cohort. A handful of DR-DQ haplotypes were handled as single units for association and clustering because linkage in the cohort was strong. The later analysis used no new phenotypic data to find candidate immune exposures, relying instead on TCR beta sequences and their occurrence across donors. To study patterns of TCR occurrence, a later analysis re-analyzed previously published TCR beta repertoires from around 670 donors and added high-resolution HLA genotyping. Among some 410 genotyped donors of the cohort, an average of about 240,000 unique TCR beta nucleotide sequences were sequenced per donor, roughly 20% of them non-productive. Besides the first cohort of around 670 subjects, a separate validation cohort made up of 120 different subjects was used. Donor age, sex, ethnicity and CMV serostatus were collected together with the repertoire data. To predict cytomegalovirus infection status, the study combined high-throughput TCR immunosequencing, statistical association of individual TCRs with disease status, and machine learning. Around 330 gigabases of sequencing data and roughly 80 million unique TCR sequences made up an early release that covered approximately 650 HLA-typed donors. The paper as a whole reports these results and caveats: When HLA alleles, especially DR and DQ, strongly co-occurred, attributing TCR associations to individual alleles was difficult. Some IMGT-functional V segments, including TRBV6-2 and TRBV6-3, could not be distinguished by the 87-base-pair reads and were therefore excluded. Across donors, most TCR sequences were observed very rarely, whereas some public TCRs were present in many individuals. The authors suggested that the approach could potentially be generalized to other disease states and immunological phenotypes. Several of the top co-occurrence clusters appeared to be linked to parvovirus B19, influenza, CMV and Epstein-Barr virus, according to a later analysis. Linkage disequilibrium might explain the correlated functional status among segregating V segments, but an unknown experimental factor could not be ruled out. The cohort was sequenced for TCR beta chains only, and without alpha or paired-chain data the features that could be detected were limited. In a later analysis, HLA-associated TCR beta chains were found to be more clonally expanded and to have lower generation probabilities than equally common non-associated chains. Broadly in line with IMGT annotations, most TCR beta V segments showed up in productive rearrangements about 90% or about 30% of the time in an earlier analysis of 450 to 750 of the donors. Three of the identified cytomegalovirus-associated TCR beta chains were confirmed in vitro to be specific for cytomegalovirus antigens. The only immune exposure information available for the cohort was CMV serostatus. The classifier was reported to diagnose cytomegalovirus status with high specificity and sensitivity in both the original and validation cohorts. In a later analysis, 16,951 TCR beta sequences were associated with specific HLA alleles at a false discovery rate of 0.05. A further reported finding was that TCR beta sequences accurately predicted the HLA-A and HLA-B alleles for most subjects in the first cohort. The study gave a list of 150 to 200 TCR beta chains associated with cytomegalovirus. Because counts were too low, 15 to 20 rarely observed V segments, including chromosome 9 orphons, were left out of the earlier analysis of a few hundred of the donors. V-gene and J-gene trimming of TCR beta chains was associated with a missense DCLRE1C variant in a later genetic analysis, and the association was replicated in an independent cohort. A group of highly shared sequence variants was considered likely to be a technical artifact of the sequencing pipeline. Most CMV-associated TCR beta chains appeared to be HLA-restricted in a later analysis, and the HLA associations seemed to be driven largely by CMV exposure. In a later analysis, the rate of TCR association differed among HLA loci, with DRB1 alleles having the most associated TCRs and HLA-C alleles having the fewest. Roughly uniform sequencing depth across donors was assumed in presence/absence analyses, although this assumption may not hold. Because HLA typing was missing for some donors at each locus, association tests included only the typed subset. In a later genetic analysis, fewer N-insertions in productive TCRs were reported among donors in an Asian-associated ancestry cluster than the approximately 710-donor mean.

The cohort comprised some 700 healthy bone marrow donors. At the time of sampling, all cohort members were nominally healthy, though unrecorded immune exposures were likely present. The donor tested CMV seropositive and was one of the 289 seropositive cohort members. A peripheral blood sample was collected from each donor, and TCR beta sequencing was performed on peripheral blood mononuclear cells. The Qiagen DNeasy Blood Extraction Kit was used to extract genomic DNA from the blood cell samples. In this chain, TRBV28 is recombined with TRBJ1-2; 7 middle bases align to TRBD1. Sequenced sample: PBMCs. The sequence was collected from a woman in her forties in good health and CMV-seropositive. The base sequence is TGTGCCAGCAGTAGGACAGGAAGAAGGAACTATGGCTACACCTTC. Its protein reads: CASSRTGRRNYGYTF.